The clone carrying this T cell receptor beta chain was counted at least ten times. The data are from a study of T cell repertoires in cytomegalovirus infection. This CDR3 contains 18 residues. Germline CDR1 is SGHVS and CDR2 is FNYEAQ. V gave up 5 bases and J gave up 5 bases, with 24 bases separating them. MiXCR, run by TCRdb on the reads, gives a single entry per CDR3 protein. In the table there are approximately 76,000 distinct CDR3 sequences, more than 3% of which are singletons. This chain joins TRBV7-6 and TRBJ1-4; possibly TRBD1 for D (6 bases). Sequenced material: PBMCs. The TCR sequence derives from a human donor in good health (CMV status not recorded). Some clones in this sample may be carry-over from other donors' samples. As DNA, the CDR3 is TGTGCCAGCAGCCCCTCTCCCGGGACAACTAGGAGGAATGAAAAACTGTTTTTT. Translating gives CASSPSPGTTRRNEKLFF.